The source of this T cell receptor (beta chain) is a study of shared clonotypes between healthy human individuals. Study outcomes and limitations: Among the subsets, naive ones generally showed larger estimated richness than memory ones. Clonotypes which were not shared had lower generation probabilities than clonotypes that all four donors shared.

Note on this clone: Its antigen is still unknown. No conserved phenylalanine or tryptophan ends this CDR3, so it is likely a read error. The DNA is omitted, as the CDR3 cannot be located on it reliably, and the CDR3 follows TCRdb's listing.

Germline loops: CDR1 MDHEN, CDR2 SYDVKM. The CDR3 is 12 amino acids in total, end residues counted. TCRdb keeps only in-frame clones here, not all; method: immunoSEQ multiplex PCR. The sample shows 190,000 or so clones, about 68% of them seen only once. This sequence joins TRBV28 and TRBJ1-2; TRBD1 reflects the table's D call only, with no check against the DNA. What was sequenced was memory CD4+ T cells sorted from blood. The sample's subset: CD45RA-negative fraction. This clonotype was obtained from a young man in good health. CDR3 loop: CASRGGQPSAFL.